This TCR beta chain originates from a study of T cell changes during pregnancy in multiple sclerosis. Germline-derived CDR1 and CDR2 are SNHLY and FYNNEI. V was pared by 4 bases and J by 1 base, with 7 bases of the junction left unmatched. The CDR3 runs 15 residues. Method: immunoSEQ multiplex PCR; TCRdb's copy keeps in-frame clones and lacks some. The sample lists about 36,000 clones; 90% to 95% were seen once. The rearrangement uses TRBV2 and TRBJ2-7, with 7 bases matching TRBD2. Sequenced material: CD4+ T cells from peripheral blood mononuclear cells, taken in the second trimester of pregnancy. The TCR sequence derives from a female donor in good health, enrolled as a control in a pregnancy study. The CDR3 loop reads CASSGRLATSYEQYF. CDR3 DNA: TGTGCCAGCAGTGGAAGACTAGCTACATCCTACGAGCAGTACTTC.